The rows below give T cell receptor beta chains drawn from one sample of a study of blood T cell repertoires in COVID-19. Assay: immunoSEQ multiplex PCR; the TCRdb copy retains only in-frame clones and omits some. The repertoire has 250,000 to 350,000 clones, 80% to 90% of them found once; the top ten carry roughly 8%. Sequences were obtained from peripheral blood. The receptors here all came from a woman aged 45-65 years who had recovered from COVID-19. Both conserved end residues are part of each CDR3. The D gene is left open where the match is weak. The size field is filled for only some rows; it gives once, few, many or a size class.

clone size: NA
J gene: TRBJ2-1
D gene: NA
V gene: TRBV7-2
CDR3 protein: CASSSFGGPNEQFF
CDR3 DNA: TGTGCCAGCAGCTCTTTTGGGGGCCCAAATGAGCAGTTCTTC

clone size: NA
J gene: TRBJ1-4
D gene: TRBD1
V gene: TRBV7-2
CDR3 protein: CASSPLGGNTNEKLFF
CDR3 DNA: TGTGCCAGCAGCCCCCTAGGGGGCAATACTAATGAAAAACTGTTTTTT

clone size: NA
J gene: TRBJ2-3
D gene: TRBD2
V gene: TRBV4-1
CDR3 protein: CASSRISVLLADTDTQYF
CDR3 DNA: TGCGCCAGCAGCCGGATATCTGTCTTGCTAGCGGACACAGATACGCAGTATTTT

clone size: NA
J gene: TRBJ1-1
D gene: TRBD1
V gene: TRBV7-2
CDR3 protein: CASSPGQGSTEAFF
CDR3 DNA: TGTGCCAGCAGCCCTGGACAGGGCTCCACTGAAGCTTTCTTT

clone size: once
J gene: TRBJ2-2
D gene: NA
V gene: TRBV30
CDR3 protein: CAWSVLVRGELFF
CDR3 DNA: TGTGCCTGGAGTGTACTAGTTCGGGGGGAGCTGTTTTTT

clone size: NA
J gene: TRBJ2-3
D gene: NA
V gene: TRBV4-2
CDR3 protein: CASSQDGENTQYF
CDR3 DNA: TGTGCCAGCAGCCAAGACGGGGAAAATACGCAGTATTTT

clone size: NA
J gene: TRBJ2-7
D gene: NA
V gene: TRBV5-4
CDR3 protein: CASRPEHTSSEQYF
CDR3 DNA: TGTGCCAGCAGACCGGAACATACTAGCTCCGAGCAGTACTTC

clone size: NA
J gene: TRBJ2-7
D gene: NA
V gene: TRBV27
CDR3 protein: CASSPEPRHYEQYF
CDR3 DNA: TGTGCCAGCAGTCCCGAACCGAGACACTACGAGCAGTACTTC

clone size: NA
J gene: TRBJ1-1
D gene: NA
V gene: TRBV30
CDR3 protein: CAWDINSEAFF
CDR3 DNA: TGTGCCTGGGATATTAACTCTGAAGCTTTCTTT

clone size: NA
J gene: TRBJ2-2
D gene: TRBD1
V gene: TRBV9
CDR3 protein: CASSVARQGPTGELFF
CDR3 DNA: TGTGCCAGCAGCGTAGCTCGACAGGGGCCTACCGGGGAGCTGTTTTTT

clone size: NA
J gene: TRBJ2-7
D gene: NA
V gene: TRBV28
CDR3 protein: CASSLNREEQYF
CDR3 DNA: TGTGCCAGCAGCCTGAACAGGGAAGAGCAGTACTTC

clone size: NA
J gene: TRBJ2-7
D gene: NA
V gene: TRBV30
CDR3 protein: CACTGTSTYEQYF
CDR3 DNA: TGTGCCTGTACCGGGACATCAACCTACGAGCAGTACTTC

clone size: few
J gene: TRBJ1-5
D gene: NA
V gene: TRBV28
CDR3 protein: CATAIRVVQPQHF
CDR3 DNA: TGTGCCACCGCTATTCGGGTTGTTCAGCCCCAGCATTTT

clone size: once
J gene: TRBJ2-7
D gene: TRBD1
V gene: TRBV29-1
CDR3 protein: CSVAGTGESRYEQYF
CDR3 DNA: TGCAGCGTTGCCGGGACAGGGGAATCGCGCTACGAGCAGTACTTC

clone size: few
J gene: TRBJ2-2
D gene: NA
V gene: TRBV15
CDR3 protein: CATSRSRSGTGELFF
CDR3 DNA: TGTGCCACCAGCAGATCCCGATCGGGCACCGGGGAGCTGTTTTTT

clone size: NA
J gene: TRBJ2-1
D gene: TRBD2
V gene: TRBV29-1
CDR3 protein: CSVVGGSSYNEQFF
CDR3 DNA: TGCAGCGTTGTCGGCGGGAGCTCCTACAATGAGCAGTTCTTC

clone size: NA
J gene: TRBJ2-2
D gene: NA
V gene: TRBV27
CDR3 protein: CASSSRAFTGELFF
CDR3 DNA: TGTGCCAGCAGTTCCAGGGCATTCACCGGGGAGCTGTTTTTT

clone size: NA
J gene: TRBJ2-5
D gene: TRBD2
V gene: TRBV4-3
CDR3 protein: CASSQGVSGGPEETQYF
CDR3 DNA: TGCGCCAGCAGCCAAGGCGTAAGCGGGGGGCCAGAAGAGACCCAGTACTTC

clone size: NA
J gene: TRBJ2-5
D gene: NA
V gene: TRBV12-3/TRBV12-4
CDR3 protein: CASHDRSQETQYF
CDR3 DNA: TGTGCCAGTCATGACAGGAGCCAAGAGACCCAGTACTTC

clone size: NA
J gene: TRBJ1-2
D gene: NA
V gene: TRBV6-2/TRBV6-3
CDR3 protein: CASSGDGAYGYTF
CDR3 DNA: TGTGCCAGCAGCGGAGACGGAGCATATGGCTACACCTTC

clone size: NA
J gene: TRBJ2-1
D gene: TRBD2
V gene: TRBV6-4
CDR3 protein: CASSRLAGGRNEQFF
CDR3 DNA: TGTGCCAGCAGCAGACTAGCGGGAGGAAGGAATGAGCAGTTCTTC

clone size: NA
J gene: TRBJ2-7
D gene: TRBD2
V gene: TRBV28
CDR3 protein: CASSRSGRSSYEQYF
CDR3 DNA: TGTGCCAGCAGCCGTAGCGGGAGGAGCTCCTACGAGCAGTACTTC

clone size: NA
J gene: TRBJ2-2
D gene: NA
V gene: TRBV15
CDR3 protein: CATSRAGPGELFF
CDR3 DNA: TGTGCCACCAGCAGAGCTGGGCCCGGGGAGCTGTTTTTT

clone size: NA
J gene: TRBJ2-2
D gene: NA
V gene: TRBV4-2
CDR3 protein: CASSQVGTGGWTTGELFF
CDR3 DNA: TGTGCCAGCAGCCAAGTGGGGACCGGAGGGTGGACCACCGGGGAGCTGTTTTTT

clone size: NA
J gene: TRBJ1-1
D gene: NA
V gene: TRBV3-1/TRBV3-2
CDR3 protein: CASSLRGDLNTEAFF
CDR3 DNA: TGTGCCAGCAGCCTCCGGGGGGATTTGAACACTGAAGCTTTCTTT

clone size: NA
J gene: TRBJ1-1
D gene: NA
V gene: TRBV23-1
CDR3 protein: CASSQGGVNTEAFF
CDR3 DNA: TGCGCCAGCAGTCAAGGCGGGGTGAACACTGAAGCTTTCTTT

clone size: few
J gene: TRBJ1-5
D gene: NA
V gene: TRBV28
CDR3 protein: CASSWSGAGNQPQHF
CDR3 DNA: TGTGCCAGCAGCTGGAGTGGGGCTGGCAATCAGCCCCAGCATTTT

clone size: NA
J gene: TRBJ1-5
D gene: TRBD1
V gene: TRBV28
CDR3 protein: CASSLTGRKPQHF
CDR3 DNA: TGTGCCAGCAGTTTGACAGGGAGGAAGCCCCAGCATTTT

clone size: NA
J gene: TRBJ2-2
D gene: NA
V gene: TRBV19
CDR3 protein: CASSIAGVTGELFF
CDR3 DNA: TGTGCCAGTAGTATAGCGGGAGTAACCGGGGAGCTGTTTTTT

clone size: once
J gene: TRBJ1-2
D gene: TRBD1
V gene: TRBV19
CDR3 protein: CASTPDREYGYTF
CDR3 DNA: TGTGCCAGTACCCCGGACAGGGAGTATGGCTACACCTTC

clone size: NA
J gene: TRBJ2-7
D gene: NA
V gene: TRBV27
CDR3 protein: CASTSLGAGTYEQYF
CDR3 DNA: TGTGCCAGCACCTCACTGGGTGCAGGGACCTACGAGCAGTACTTC

clone size: NA
J gene: TRBJ1-5
D gene: NA
V gene: TRBV7-2
CDR3 protein: CASSLRGAQPQHF
CDR3 DNA: TGTGCCAGCAGCTTAAGGGGTGCTCAGCCCCAGCATTTT

clone size: NA
J gene: TRBJ1-2
D gene: NA
V gene: TRBV2
CDR3 protein: CASSRNRRQEYFNGYTF
CDR3 DNA: TGTGCCAGCAGTCGAAACCGTAGACAGGAGTATTTTAATGGCTACACCTTC

clone size: NA
J gene: TRBJ1-1
D gene: TRBD1
V gene: TRBV6-5
CDR3 protein: CASSYSLGQGGSAFF
CDR3 DNA: TGTGCCAGCAGTTACTCCCTAGGACAGGGAGGATCGGCTTTCTTT

clone size: NA
J gene: TRBJ2-7
D gene: TRBD1
V gene: TRBV18
CDR3 protein: CASSRAGGTGYEQYF
CDR3 DNA: TGTGCCAGCTCTCGAGCAGGGGGAACTGGTTACGAGCAGTACTTC

clone size: NA
J gene: TRBJ2-5
D gene: TRBD2
V gene: TRBV6-2/TRBV6-3
CDR3 protein: CASSRREGLAGGGETQYF
CDR3 DNA: TGTGCCAGCAGTCGTCGAGAGGGACTAGCGGGAGGGGGAGAGACCCAGTACTTC

clone size: few
J gene: TRBJ2-5
D gene: NA
V gene: TRBV19
CDR3 protein: CASSGGGLETQYF
CDR3 DNA: TGTGCCAGTAGCGGCGGAGGGTTGGAGACCCAGTACTTC

clone size: NA
J gene: TRBJ2-5
D gene: TRBD2
V gene: TRBV5-1
CDR3 protein: CASSLEGLAGGGTQYF
CDR3 DNA: TGCGCCAGCAGCTTGGAAGGACTAGCGGGAGGAGGGACCCAGTACTTC

clone size: NA
J gene: TRBJ2-7
D gene: NA
V gene: TRBV9
CDR3 protein: CASSVGGGEQYF
CDR3 DNA: TGTGCCAGCAGCGTAGGAGGCGGCGAGCAGTACTTC

clone size: NA
J gene: TRBJ2-4
D gene: TRBD1
V gene: TRBV6-2/TRBV6-3
CDR3 protein: CASSLTGENIQYF
CDR3 DNA: TGTGCCAGCAGTCTAACAGGGGAAAACATTCAGTACTTC

clone size: NA
J gene: TRBJ2-3
D gene: NA
V gene: TRBV27
CDR3 protein: CASLPLAHTDTQYF
CDR3 DNA: TGTGCCAGCCTCCCCCTAGCGCACACAGATACGCAGTATTTT